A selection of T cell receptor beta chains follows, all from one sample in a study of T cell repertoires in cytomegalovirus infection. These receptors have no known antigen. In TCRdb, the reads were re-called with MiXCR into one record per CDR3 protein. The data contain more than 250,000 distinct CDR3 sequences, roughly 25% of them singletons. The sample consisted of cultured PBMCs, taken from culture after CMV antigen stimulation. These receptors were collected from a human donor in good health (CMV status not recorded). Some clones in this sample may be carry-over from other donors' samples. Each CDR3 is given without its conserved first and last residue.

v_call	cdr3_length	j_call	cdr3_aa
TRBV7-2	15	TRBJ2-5	ASSLGTLAVPQETQY
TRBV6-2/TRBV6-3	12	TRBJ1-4	ASTPTGTSEKLF
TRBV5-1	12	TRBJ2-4	ASSLEGQGLGWY
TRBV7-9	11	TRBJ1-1	ASCRGEATEAF
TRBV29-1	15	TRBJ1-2	SVEVSRPPGRGYGYT
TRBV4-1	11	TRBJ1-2	ASSQTRDYGYT
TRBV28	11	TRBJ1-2	ASKGYGGVGYT
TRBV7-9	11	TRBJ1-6	ASSFGLKAPLH
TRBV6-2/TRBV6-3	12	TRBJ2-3	ASSRQGRLDTQY
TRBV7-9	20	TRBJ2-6	ASSLNHGGPDRDHFGANVLT
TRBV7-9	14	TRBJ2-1	ASSSFLGLDFHEQF
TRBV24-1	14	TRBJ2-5	ATSRGRASYQETQY
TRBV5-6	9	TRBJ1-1	ASSLEGEAF
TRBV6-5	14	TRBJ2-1	ASSSPHKDDNDEQF
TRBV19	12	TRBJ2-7	ASSIGLAAYEQY
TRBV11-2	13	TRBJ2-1	ASSLDGGAGGEQF
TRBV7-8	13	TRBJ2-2	ASSRTSRNTGELF
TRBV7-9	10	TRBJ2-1	ASGPRWAEQF
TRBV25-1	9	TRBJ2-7	ASKGAYEQY
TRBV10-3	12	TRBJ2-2	AIGGNSDTGELF